A selection of T cell receptor beta chains follows, all from one sample in a study of T cell repertoires in cytomegalovirus infection. TCRdb analysed the reads with MiXCR anew, one entry per CDR3 protein. The table lists 200,000 to 300,000 distinct CDR3 sequences, around 13% of them singletons. Sample: PBMCs. The receptors here all came from a human donor in good health (CMV status not recorded). Some clones in this sample may be carry-over from other donors' samples. The CDR3 runs from the conserved cysteine through the conserved F or W. The order of the fields is V gene, clone size, J gene, D gene, CDR3 protein, CDR3 DNA. A D gene is named only where the DNA matches it firmly. A clone size is listed for some rows: how often the clone was seen (once, few, many), or a class if it is expanded.

TRBV6-2/TRBV6-3	.	TRBJ1-2	.	CASSYTEYSGYTF	TGTGCCAGCAGTTATACGGAATATAGTGGCTACACCTTC
TRBV5-1	.	TRBJ1-1	TRBD1	CASSLFGQGAGAFF	TGCGCCAGCAGCTTGTTCGGTCAGGGGGCAGGAGCTTTCTTT
TRBV19	few	TRBJ2-1	TRBD2	CASSTLAGVDEQFF	TGTGCCAGTAGTACGCTAGCGGGAGTTGACGAGCAGTTCTTC
TRBV24-1	many	TRBJ2-1	.	CATSDQTGYNEQFF	TGTGCCACCAGTGATCAGACAGGATACAATGAGCAGTTCTTC
TRBV28	few	TRBJ2-6	.	CASSFGEMSSGANVLTF	TGTGCCAGCAGTTTCGGAGAGATGAGTTCTGGGGCCAACGTCCTGACTTTC
TRBV12-3/TRBV12-4	.	TRBJ1-6	.	CASSPQGSYNSPLHF	TGTGCCAGCAGCCCCCAGGGCTCCTATAATTCACCCCTCCACTTT
TRBV6-6	many	TRBJ2-1	TRBD2	CASSYRTSGTNEQFF	TGTGCCAGCAGTTACCGGACTAGCGGGACCAATGAGCAGTTCTTC
TRBV7-2	many	TRBJ2-1	.	CASSNNEQFF	TGTGCCAGCAGTAACAATGAGCAGTTCTTC
TRBV7-3	.	TRBJ2-2	.	CASSLLGGANTGELFF	TGTGCCAGCAGCTTATTAGGCGGCGCAAACACCGGGGAGCTGTTTTTT
TRBV11-2	many	TRBJ1-1	.	CASSLKVQNTEAFF	TGTGCCAGCAGCTTAAAGGTTCAGAACACTGAAGCTTTCTTT
TRBV7-9	few	TRBJ1-1	.	CASSSDPTFTEAFF	TGTGCCAGCAGTTCGGATCCTACATTCACTGAAGCTTTCTTT
TRBV28	once	TRBJ2-7	TRBD1	CASREGTGGEQYF	TGTGCCAGCAGAGAGGGGACAGGGGGCGAGCAGTACTTC
TRBV2	few	TRBJ2-1	TRBD1	CASRTGVYNEQFF	TGTGCCAGCAGGACAGGGGTCTACAATGAGCAGTTCTTC
TRBV27	.	TRBJ2-7	.	CASSLGRGANEQYF	TGTGCCAGCAGTTTGGGCAGGGGGGCCAACGAGCAGTACTTC
TRBV20-1	.	TRBJ2-2	TRBD2	CSARDLTGTSPGELFF	TGCAGTGCTAGAGACCTGACCGGGACTAGCCCCGGGGAGCTGTTTTTT
TRBV28	.	TRBJ1-4	.	CASRATAATNEKLFF	TGTGCCAGCAGGGCGACCGCAGCAACTAATGAAAAACTGTTTTTT
TRBV2	few	TRBJ2-1	.	CASTREQRNEQFF	TGTGCCAGCACCCGGGAGCAGAGGAATGAGCAGTTCTTC
TRBV29-1	few	TRBJ1-1	TRBD1	CSVGGTVWTEAFF	TGCAGCGTTGGAGGGACAGTGTGGACTGAAGCTTTCTTT
TRBV19	few	TRBJ1-5	.	CASRRQTPSNQPQHF	TGTGCCAGTAGGAGGCAGACTCCGAGCAATCAGCCCCAGCATTTT
TRBV11-3	.	TRBJ1-5	.	CASSPPIQPQHF	TGTGCCAGCAGCCCCCCGATTCAGCCCCAGCATTTT
TRBV5-4	.	TRBJ2-7	.	CASSFSSQIYEQYF	TGTGCCAGCAGCTTTTCTTCCCAGATATACGAGCAGTACTTC
TRBV19	.	TRBJ1-5	.	CASSIVGGAVNQPQHF	TGTGCCAGTAGTATAGTTGGGGGCGCCGTCAATCAGCCCCAGCATTTT
TRBV6-2/TRBV6-3	many	TRBJ2-1	TRBD2	CASRTALAGVLYNEQFF	TGTGCCAGCAGAACTGCCCTAGCGGGAGTATTATACAATGAGCAGTTCTTC
TRBV14	many	TRBJ2-1	TRBD1	CASSHRRTGGYNEQFF	TGTGCCAGCAGCCATCGCCGGACAGGGGGCTACAATGAGCAGTTCTTC
TRBV20-1	.	TRBJ1-3	.	CSALLGGSGNTIYF	TGCAGTGCCCTCCTAGGGGGCTCTGGAAACACCATATATTTT
TRBV7-6	many	TRBJ2-1	.	CASSASPVGNEQFF	TGTGCCAGCAGCGCCAGCCCAGTGGGGAATGAGCAGTTCTTC
TRBV28	few	TRBJ2-1	TRBD2	CASSKASGRREQFF	TGTGCCAGCAGTAAAGCTAGCGGGAGACGCGAGCAGTTCTTC
TRBV5-4	few	TRBJ1-2	.	CASSLAADSLGGYTF	TGTGCCAGCAGCTTGGCCGCGGACAGCTTGGGGGGCTACACCTTC
TRBV2	once	TRBJ2-7	.	CASKKGASGEQYF	TGTGCCAGCAAAAAGGGCGCCTCGGGCGAGCAGTACTTC
TRBV20-1	.	TRBJ1-1	.	CSASLGHPRPAFF	TGCAGTGCTAGCCTAGGACACCCTCGCCCGGCTTTCTTT
TRBV25-1	few	TRBJ2-7	TRBD1	CASSDPGTGAEQYF	TGTGCCAGCAGTGACCCCGGGACAGGGGCCGAGCAGTACTTC
TRBV7-9	few	TRBJ2-1	TRBD2	CASSPSSGSHEQFF	TGTGCCAGCAGCCCCTCTAGCGGGAGTCATGAGCAGTTCTTC
TRBV20-1	few	TRBJ1-2	.	CSASISGAFYGYTF	TGCAGTGCTAGTATTTCGGGCGCCTTCTATGGCTACACCTTC
TRBV29-1	few	TRBJ2-3	.	CSVAISTDTQYF	TGCAGCGTTGCCATCAGCACAGATACGCAGTATTTT
TRBV19	few	TRBJ2-1	TRBD2	CASRTTSGYNEQFF	TGTGCCAGTAGGACGACTAGCGGTTACAATGAGCAGTTCTTC
TRBV7-6	many	TRBJ2-5	TRBD2	CASSLGTGGRASETQYF	TGTGCTAGCAGCTTAGGAACTGGCGGGAGGGCCTCAGAGACCCAGTACTTC
TRBV5-1	few	TRBJ1-5	.	CASSPSGGGIQPQHF	TGCGCCAGCAGCCCCTCTGGCGGGGGCATTCAGCCCCAGCATTTT
TRBV2	.	TRBJ2-2	TRBD1	CASRTGTGNTGELFF	TGTGCCAGCAGAACCGGGACAGGGAACACCGGGGAGCTGTTTTTT
TRBV20-1	.	TRBJ1-5	.	CSARDGAIRGDQPQHF	TGCAGTGCTAGAGATGGGGCCATAAGAGGGGATCAGCCCCAGCATTTT
TRBV27	.	TRBJ2-1	TRBD2	CATRRTSGYNEQFF	TGTGCCACCAGGAGGACTAGCGGTTACAATGAGCAGTTCTTC
TRBV7-2	many	TRBJ2-4	.	CASSRARGSWHF	TGTGCCAGCAGCCGGGCGAGGGGCTCTTGGCACTTC
TRBV28	few	TRBJ2-1	.	CASSLGGSTYNEQFF	TGTGCCAGCAGTTTAGGGGGTAGCACCTACAATGAGCAGTTCTTC
TRBV7-2	many	TRBJ2-1	.	CATAAGRSSYNEQFF	TGTGCCACAGCAGCAGGGCGGAGCTCCTACAATGAGCAGTTCTTC
TRBV5-1	.	TRBJ2-1	.	CASGYSSYNEQFF	TGCGCCAGCGGGTACAGCTCCTACAATGAGCAGTTCTTC
TRBV27	many	TRBJ2-7	.	CASRPSVTVPYEQYF	TGTGCCAGCAGGCCCAGCGTGACAGTCCCCTACGAGCAGTACTTC
TRBV11-3	.	TRBJ2-2	TRBD1	CASSTRQGNGELFF	TGTGCCAGCAGCACTCGACAGGGTAATGGGGAGCTGTTTTTT
TRBV13	few	TRBJ2-2	.	CASSTANTGELFF	TGTGCCAGCAGCACTGCGAACACCGGGGAGCTGTTTTTT
TRBV29-1	few	TRBJ2-1	.	CSLWGDYNEQFF	TGCAGCCTGTGGGGGGACTACAATGAGCAGTTCTTC
TRBV20-1	few	TRBJ2-7	TRBD1	CSARDPRTGISYEQYF	TGCAGTGCTAGAGATCCCCGGACAGGGATCTCCTACGAGCAGTACTTC